Detailed here is one T cell receptor beta chain. Its specificity is unknown. The data are from a study of blood T cells in healthy people across ages. Overall study results and limits: Age advanced and TCR beta diversity per million T cells fell, roughly linearly. Any changes in expanded clonotypes were possibly confounded, as donor CMV status remained unknown.

For the second PCR, which ran for roughly 6 to 12 cycles, a sample-barcoded 5' primer and a J-beta primer mix were used. Unique molecular identifiers of 12 random nucleotides labeled each cDNA. TCRdb used MiXCR to reprocess the 5' RACE reads, holding one entry per CDR3 protein. The sample holds about 1.8 million distinct CDR3 sequences, roughly 52% seen once. The CDR3 consists of 14 residues. The V end lost 2 bases, the J end lost 9 bases, and 11 bases lay between the germline ends. Per the germline V gene, CDR1 is MDHEN and CDR2 is SYDVKM. The people who gave samples were healthy Caucasians from Russia, aged roughly 6 to 90.

V and J are TRBV28 and TRBJ1-6, with a tentative D call TRBD1 (6 bases). Sequencing was performed on blood. This clonotype originated in a woman in her 40s in good health. CDR3 nucleotide sequence: TGTGCCAGCAGTTTAGTCCAGGGGAGTTCACCCCTCCACTTT. Its translation is CASSLVQGSSPLHF.